These 18 T cell receptor beta chains share one sample of origin, sequenced in a study of T cells in Graves' hyperthyroidism and ophthalmopathy. RNA transcripts gave rise to amplified TCR beta CDR3 regions. The HTBI set primed first-round TCR CDR3 RT-PCR. A single record per CDR3 protein comes from TCRdb applying MiXCR to the multiplex PCR reads. The sample yields approximately 600,000 distinct CDR3 sequences, about 16% seen once. Sequencing input: blood. These receptor sequences come from a woman aged 30 to 39 with Graves' hyperthyroidism.

This clonotype was counted at least ten times. This chain links TRBV15 with TRBJ1-4; D not resolved. The CDR3 contains 14 residues. V was pared by 2 bases and J by 5 bases, with 9 bases between. Per the germline V gene, CDR1 is LNHNV and CDR2 is YYDKDF (reference sequence). The CDR3 loop reads CATSRQALNEKLFF. The CDR3 DNA follows: TGTGCCACCAGCAGACAGGCTCTCAATGAAAAACTGTTTTTT. The entire variable domain, with the rest obtained from reference TRBV15 and TRBJ1-4, is as follows: DAMVIQNPRYQVTQFGKPVTLSCSQTLNHNVMYWYQQKSSQAPKLLFHYYDKDFNNEADTPDNFQSRRPNTSFCFLDIRSPGLGDTAMYLCATSRQALNEKLFFGSGTQLSVL.

This clonotype was detected ten times or more. The chain couples TRBV25-1 to TRBJ2-7, with D unresolved. V shed 3 bases and J shed 0 bases, with 9 bases lying between them. The germline gives CDR1 MGHDK, CDR2 SYGVNS. The CDR3 length is 14 residues. The CDR3 loop is CASSDLQASYEQYF. CDR3 DNA: TGTGCCAGCAGTGACTTGCAGGCCTCCTACGAGCAGTACTTC.

At least ten counts were recorded for this clonotype. The chain uses TRBV20-1 and TRBJ2-1; D could derive from TRBD1 or TRBD2 (5 bases each). CDR1 DFQATT and CDR2 SNEGSKA come from the germline V gene (reference sequence). Deletions cut 1 base from V and 2 bases from J, with 15 bases between. The CDR3 sequence is 16 residues long. For the CDR3, the DNA is TGCAGTGCTAGAGTTCAGGGCGGGCTTACCTACAATGAGCAGTTCTTC. It is translated as CSARVQGGLTYNEQFF.

V usage is TRBV20-1 and J usage is TRBJ1-5; D may be TRBD1 (5 bases). Between the trimmed V and J ends, which lost 1 base and 6 bases, there was a span of 10 bases. From germline, CDR1 is DFQATT and CDR2 SNEGSKA (reference sequence). The CDR3 is 13 residues long. The CDR3 sequence is CSARVQGVQPQHF. In nucleotides, the CDR3 is TGCAGTGCTAGAGTGCAGGGTGTTCAGCCCCAGCATTTT.

This clonotype was counted between two and nine times. The chain employs TRBV6-1 and TRBJ2-3; D is ambiguous. Germline lookup yields CDR1 MNHNS and CDR2 SASEGT. V was trimmed by 8 bases and J by 5 bases, leaving 14 bases between them. This CDR3 is built from 13 residues. CDR3 sequence (DNA): TGTGCCAGCCTGAGGAGTTCCGGAGATACGCAGTATTTT. Protein: CASLRSSGDTQYF.

The table lists this clonotype with many counts. The genes are TRBV7-3 and TRBJ2-3; 11 nucleotides line up with TRBD2. CDR3 length equals 19 residues. The V gene's germline CDR1 is SGHTA and CDR2 FQGTGA. J lost 5 bases, V lost 2 bases, and 15 bases had no gene match. The CDR3 loop reads CASSLGGHLAGGQGDTQYF. The CDR3 DNA sequence: TGTGCCAGCAGCTTAGGCGGGCATTTAGCGGGAGGGCAAGGAGATACGCAGTATTTT.

This chain links TRBV28 with TRBJ2-5, with TRBD2 identical over 7 bases. CDR1 MDHEN and CDR2 SYDVKM come from the germline V gene. Losses at the gene ends were 2 bases for V and 2 bases for J; bases not matched to a gene: 8. CDR3 length equals 16 residues. The CDR3 here is CASSLLPSGSQETQYF. As DNA, the CDR3 is TGTGCCAGCAGTTTACTCCCTAGCGGTTCTCAAGAGACCCAGTACTTC.

This clonotype was seen many times. V gene TRBV7-8 combines with J gene TRBJ2-3; D is perhaps TRBD1 (8 bases). Trimming pared 1 base from V and 3 bases from J, leaving 11 bases between. The CDR3 loop spans 15 amino acids. Germline loops: CDR1 SGHVS, CDR2 FQNEAQ. The chain's CDR3 is CASSLVQGGTDTQYF. The CDR3 DNA reads TGTGCCAGCAGCTTAGTACAGGGGGGGACAGATACGCAGTATTTT.

This chain uses TRBV6-2 or TRBV6-3 with TRBJ2-1; a possible D gene is TRBD2 (6 bases). The CDR3 consists of 13 residues. The V gene's germline CDR1 is MNHEY and CDR2 SVGEGT. Between the trimmed V and J ends, which lost 6 bases and 4 bases, there was a span of 10 bases. DNA of the CDR3: TGTGCCAGCAGATATAGCGGATACAATGAGCAGTTCTTC. Translating it yields CASRYSGYNEQFF.

This clonotype was detected ten times or more. The rearrangement uses TRBV9 and TRBJ2-7; D perhaps matches TRBD2 (6 bases). Germline V gene data show CDR1 as SGDLS and CDR2 as YYNGEE. There are 14 residues in the CDR3. V lost 0 bases and J lost 3, with 10 bases in between. The DNA for the CDR3 is TGTGCCAGCAGCGTAGCCGGGAGTGGCTACGAGCAGTACTTC. Residues: CASSVAGSGYEQYF.

The rearrangement joins TRBV6-6 to TRBJ2-7; TRBD1 agrees at 8 bases. V dropped 0 bases and J dropped 0; count of bases not matched to a gene: 4. CDR1 and CDR2 (germline): MNHNY, SVGAGI (reference sequence). The CDR3 covers 16 residues. The CDR3 here is CASSYSGQGSSYEQYF. In DNA, the CDR3 is TGTGCCAGCAGTTACTCTGGACAGGGTAGCTCCTACGAGCAGTACTTC.

This clonotype was recorded a few times. V and J are TRBV7-9 and TRBJ1-1; D call uncertain. Trimming removed 8 bases at V and 1 base at J, with 8 bases between. This CDR3 spans 12 amino acids. From germline, CDR1 is SEHNR and CDR2 FQNEAQ (reference sequence). The CDR3 nucleotides are TGTGCCAGCGAGCATCGGAACACTGAAGCTTTCTTT. This gives the protein CASEHRNTEAFF.

This clonotype occurred many times. The chain couples TRBV6-6 to TRBJ2-7, with TRBD1 as a possible D gene (6 bases). CDR3 length: 15 amino acids. Germline values: CDR1 MNHNY, CDR2 SVGAGI (reference sequence). V lost 2 bases, J lost 1 base, and 12 bases lay in between. The CDR3 coding sequence is TGTGCCAGCAGTTACGACAGGCCTACATCCTACGAGCAGTACTTC. Its protein is CASSYDRPTSYEQYF.

In its sample, this clonotype was seen many times. This chain connects TRBV7-9 to TRBJ2-5; D is unclear. V was shortened by 2 bases and J by 5 bases, with 21 bases between the two germline ends. The CDR3 is 17 residues long. The germline V gene encodes CDR1 SEHNR and CDR2 FQNEAQ (reference sequence). As DNA, the CDR3 is TGTGCCAGCAGCTTATTCCTCCTTCCCCTCTATACGGAGACCCAGTACTTC. It translates to CASSLFLLPLYTETQYF.

This clonotype was detected a few times. The V and J genes are TRBV28 and TRBJ2-3; TRBD1 might be the D (5 bases). Germline CDR1 MDHEN, CDR2 SYDVKM. The CDR3 covers 11 residues. V was pared by 5 bases and J by 10 bases, with 10 bases between. Here the CDR3 reads CASSRQLAQYF. In DNA form, the CDR3 reads TGTGCCAGCAGTAGACAGCTTGCGCAGTATTTT. Full variable domain (remainder filled in from reference TRBV28 and TRBJ2-3): DVKVTQSSRYLVKRTGEKVFLECVQDMDHENMFWYRQDPGLGLRLIYFSYDVKMKEKGDIPEGYSVSREKKERFSLILESASTNQTSMYLCASSRQLAQYFGPGTRLTVL.

This clonotype was counted many times. The V call is TRBV28, the J call TRBJ2-3; D may be TRBD1 or TRBD2 (5 bases each). Germline V gene data show CDR1 as MDHEN and CDR2 as SYDVKM. The V end was cut by 7 bases, the J end by 1 base, with 9 bases between. The CDR3 covers 13 residues. The CDR3 here is CASTQGGTDTQYF. The CDR3 coding sequence is TGTGCCAGCACCCAGGGAGGCACAGATACGCAGTATTTT.

The chain recombines TRBV19 with TRBJ2-1; D unresolved. Trimming stripped 1 base from V and 0 bases from J, with 10 bases between. The CDR3 covers 16 residues. Germline CDR1 reads LNHDA; CDR2 reads SQIVND (reference sequence). The CDR3 DNA is TGTGCCAGTAGTATAGCTGTGGCCAGCTCCTACAATGAGCAGTTCTTC. It specifies CASSIAVASSYNEQFF.

In this sample, this clonotype turned up many times. The genes are TRBV5-1 and TRBJ2-3; D possibly matches TRBD1 or TRBD2 (5 bases each). V was pared by 3 bases and J by 0 bases, with 11 bases between. The germline V gene has CDR1 SGHRS and CDR2 YFSETQ. This CDR3 contains 15 residues. The CDR3 DNA reads as TGCGCCAGCAGCTCCGGGGACGTAAGCACAGATACGCAGTATTTT. Protein: CASSSGDVSTDTQYF.